Shown below are 18 T cell receptor beta chains from a single sample sequenced in a study of blood T cell repertoires in COVID-19. The protocol was immunoSEQ multiplex PCR, while the TCRdb copy is restricted to in-frame clones and leaves out a portion. The data hold about 80,000 clones, with 60% to 85% observed a single time. The sequencing sample was made of peripheral blood. These receptors were collected from a human donor in a cohort sampled during active COVID-19.

The J gene is TRBJ1-1, the V gene TRBV2; D is perhaps TRBD1 (6 bases). V was clipped by 6 bases and J by 1 base, with 12 bases between them. The CDR3 is 14 residues long. Looked up from germline, CDR1 is SNHLY and CDR2 is FYNNEI. The DNA of the CDR3 is TGTGCCAGCAGAGCGGGACAACGGAACACTGAAGCTTTCTTT. This sequence encodes CASRAGQRNTEAFF.

V is TRBV11-2 and J is TRBJ1-1; D is undetermined. This CDR3 contains 12 residues. Germline V gene sequence: CDR1 SGHAT, CDR2 FQNNGV. V dropped 4 bases and J dropped 6 bases, with 9 bases sitting between them. This CDR3 is CASSSNGAEAFF. CDR3 DNA sequence: TGTGCCAGCAGCTCTAACGGGGCTGAAGCTTTCTTT. Combining the CDR3 with reference TRBV11-2 and TRBJ1-1 gives the whole variable domain EAGVAQSPRYKIIEKRQSVAFWCNPISGHATLYWYQQILGQGPKLLIQFQNNGVVDDSQLPKDRFSAERLKGVDSTLKIQPAKLEDSAVYLCASSSNGAEAFFGQGTRLTVV.

This clone showed up just a few times. The chain employs TRBV9 and TRBJ2-7; 12 bases align to TRBD1. The germline CDR1 and CDR2 sequences are SGDLS and YYNGEE. The CDR3 consists of 16 residues. The J segment lost 4 bases and the V segment lost 0 bases, leaving 5 bases of the junction unmatched. In nucleotides, the CDR3 is TGTGCCAGCAGCGTAGCTGGGACAGGGGGCGTTTACGAGCAGTACTTC. Translation: CASSVAGTGGVYEQYF.

The chain employs TRBV7-2 and TRBJ1-2; D is uncertain. V lost 2 bases and J 7 bases, leaving 14 bases between the germline ends. This CDR3 comprises 14 residues. CDR1 is SGHTA, CDR2 FQGNSA, per germline. CDR3 in amino acids: CASSLMEGYGGYTF. The DNA of the CDR3 is TGTGCCAGCAGCTTAATGGAGGGATATGGTGGCTACACCTTC.

The chain uses TRBV29-1 and TRBJ1-2; 7 bases map to TRBD1. The CDR3 runs 13 residues. V lost 7 bases, J lost 3 bases, and 8 bases stayed unmatched. Germline V gives CDR1 SQVTM, CDR2 ANQGSEA. The CDR3 sequence is CSATGVLDYGYTF. DNA for the CDR3: TGCAGCGCCACAGGGGTACTCGACTATGGCTACACCTTC.

This sequence joins TRBV4-1 and TRBJ1-1, with TRBD1 matching 7 bases. V shed 5 bases and J 6 bases; nucleotides not matched to a gene: 3. This CDR3 spans 12 amino acids. Germline CDR1 reads MGHRA; CDR2 reads YSYEKL. The CDR3 bases are TGCGCCAGCAGCGCTACAGGGGCTGAAGCTTTCTTT. Translation gives CASSATGAEAFF.

The chain joins TRBV9 to TRBJ2-3; D is unclear. The CDR3 consists of 12 residues. Deletions cut 3 bases from V and 1 base from J, with 3 bases between. CDR1 and CDR2 (germline): SGDLS, YYNGEE. The CDR3 coding sequence is TGTGCCAGCAGCGGGCGCACAGATACGCAGTATTTT. Translated, it gives CASSGRTDTQYF.

This clone was recorded once. The rearrangement uses TRBV24-1 and TRBJ2-3; a weak D match, TRBD2 (5 bases). Germline V lookup: CDR1 KGHDR, CDR2 SFDVKD. The CDR3 totals 15 residues. V was cut by 1 base and J by 4 bases, with 11 bases left in between. The CDR3 bases are TGTGCCACCAGTGATTTTGAGGGTCCGGCAGATACGCAGTATTTT. Translating gives CATSDFEGPADTQYF.

This rearrangement joins TRBV10-3 to TRBJ2-7; D is undetermined. V lost 2 bases and J lost 5, with 7 bases in between. The CDR3 extends over 12 amino acids. Germline V gene sequence: CDR1 ENHRY, CDR2 SYGVKD. CDR3 DNA: TGTGCCATCAGTGAGATCCTTGACGAGCAGTACTTC. Residues: CAISEILDEQYF.

This sequence joins TRBV6-6 and TRBJ2-5; maybe TRBD2 (5 bases). The CDR3 is 15 residues long. V was trimmed by 6 bases and J by 5 bases, leaving 19 bases between them. Germline V gives CDR1 MNHNY, CDR2 SVGAGI (reference sequence). The CDR3 loop reads CASRLLRLNGETQYF. The CDR3 DNA reads as TGTGCCAGCAGACTATTAAGACTAAACGGGGAGACCCAGTACTTC.

This clone was counted a single time. The chain has TRBV15 and TRBJ1-1; 8 bases match TRBD1. Germline CDR1 is LNHNV and CDR2 is YYDKDF (reference sequence). CDR3 size: 13 residues. V lost 6 bases, J lost 6 bases, and 6 bases stayed unmatched. The CDR3 spells CATSTGGAAEAFF. DNA of the CDR3: TGTGCCACCAGTACAGGGGGGGCAGCTGAAGCTTTCTTT.

This clone is a singleton in its sample. This chain joins TRBV30 and TRBJ1-1; unclear D gene. V was pared by 2 bases and J by 2 bases, with 15 bases between. The CDR3 loop spans 15 amino acids. From germline, CDR1 is GTSNPN and CDR2 SVGIG (reference sequence). The CDR3 protein is CAWSPAETGNTEAFF. Written as DNA, the CDR3 is TGTGCCTGGAGTCCCGCCGAGACGGGAAACACTGAAGCTTTCTTT.

The V gene is TRBV5-5, the J gene TRBJ2-7; D perhaps matches TRBD2 (7 bases). V shed 2 bases and J shed 6 bases, with 15 bases lying between them. This CDR3 has 14 amino acids. CDR1 is SGHKS, CDR2 YYEKEE, per germline (reference sequence). The CDR3 protein is CASSFGGTWGEQYF. CDR3 DNA sequence: TGTGCCAGCAGCTTCGGGGGGACATGGGGCGAGCAGTACTTC.

The V and J genes are TRBV11-2 and TRBJ1-5; a possible D gene is TRBD1 (6 bases). Germline CDR1 SGHAT, CDR2 FQNNGV. CDR3 length: 15 amino acids. V was cut by 0 bases and J by 4 bases, with 10 bases left in between. The CDR3 spells CASSLDRGHNQPQHF. CDR3 sequence (DNA): TGTGCCAGCAGCTTAGACAGGGGCCATAATCAGCCCCAGCATTTT.

This clone appeared a few times. The V call is TRBV4-2, the J call TRBJ2-7; the D is unclear. Germline CDR1 and CDR2: LGHNA and YNFKEQ. This CDR3 comprises 14 residues. Trimming cost V 1 base and J 5 bases, with 12 bases left between them. This chain's CDR3 is CASSQASSGDEQYF. The CDR3, as DNA: TGTGCCAGCAGCCAAGCGTCCTCCGGAGACGAGCAGTACTTC.

This chain uses TRBV5-4 with TRBJ2-5; TRBD2 agrees at 8 bases. The CDR3 runs 14 residues. Germline loops: CDR1 SGHNT, CDR2 YYREEE (reference sequence). The V gene end was trimmed by 4 bases and the J gene end by 7 bases; junction bases not matched to a gene: 9. The CDR3 DNA sequence: TGTGCCAGCAGCCCGGGGGGGCTAACGTCGACCCAGTACTTC. Translated: CASSPGGLTSTQYF.

The chain has TRBV5-4 and TRBJ2-7; TRBD1 might be the D (7 bases). Deletions cut 4 bases from V and 3 bases from J, with 11 bases between. The germline gives CDR1 SGHNT, CDR2 YYREEE (reference sequence). The CDR3 length is 13 residues. DNA of the CDR3: TGTGCCAGCAGCCGGGGGACAGACTACGAGCAGTACGTC. As protein: CASSRGTDYEQYV.

This chain uses TRBV30 with TRBJ1-4; TRBD1 might be the D (5 bases). This CDR3 has 12 residues. Germline CDR1 is GTSNPN and CDR2 is SVGIG (reference sequence). CDR3 coding DNA: TGTGCGTGGGGCGGAGATAATGAAAAACTGTTTTTT. This sequence encodes CAWGGDNEKLFF.